The 28 T cell receptor beta chains presented below share a single source sample, sequenced in a study of T cell changes during pregnancy in multiple sclerosis. Sequenced by immunoSEQ multiplex PCR; TCRdb stores in-frame clones only, minus some. Among approximately 44,000 clones, 75% to 95% were seen once, and the ten largest hold 0.5%. The source was CD4+ T cells from peripheral blood mononuclear cells, collected in the second trimester of pregnancy. These receptors were obtained from a female donor in good health, enrolled as a control in a pregnancy study.

The chain recombines TRBV4-3 with TRBJ1-1, with D maybe TRBD1 (6 bases). With 1 base removed from V and 4 bases from J, the gap between germline ends came to 16 bases. CDR1 LGHNA and CDR2 YSLEER come from the germline V gene. The CDR3 covers 16 residues. The CDR3 loop is CASSQVIPQGATEAFF. The CDR3 nucleotides read TGCGCCAGCAGCCAAGTTATCCCACAGGGAGCCACTGAAGCTTTCTTT.

The rearrangement links TRBV14 to TRBJ2-5; D unclear. Germline CDR1 SGHDN, CDR2 FVKESK. V lost 4 bases and J lost 1, with 7 bases in between. The CDR3 consists of 13 residues. CDR3 loop: CASSLLIQETQYF. The CDR3 DNA follows: TGTGCCAGCAGCCTACTGATCCAAGAGACCCAGTACTTC.

The V and J genes are TRBV27 and TRBJ2-7; 9 positions agree with TRBD2. Germline V CDR1 and CDR2: MNHEY, SMNVEV (reference sequence). With 2 bases clipped from V and 2 bases from J, the junction kept 13 bases outside the gene matches. This CDR3 is built from 18 residues. Written as DNA, the CDR3 is TGTGCCAGCAGTTTACAAGGTAGCGGGAGTAGCTTGACCTACGAGCAGTACTTC. Protein product: CASSLQGSGSSLTYEQYF.

CDR3 region: CASSSGQGRNEQFF. CDR3 bases: TGTGCCAGCAGTTCGGGACAGGGGCGCAATGAGCAGTTCTTC. The chain combines TRBV28 with TRBJ2-1, with 10 bases aligning to TRBD1. Germline loops: CDR1 MDHEN, CDR2 SYDVKM. This CDR3 has 14 amino acids. The V segment lost 4 bases and the J segment 6 bases; nucleotides outside the gene matches: 3.

The V and J genes are TRBV6-5 and TRBJ2-3; 7 bases match TRBD1. CDR3 length: 16 amino acids. The V gene end was trimmed by 2 bases and the J gene end by 6 bases; junction bases not matched to a gene: 11. Per germline, CDR1 MNHEY and CDR2 SVGAGI. The CDR3 sequence: CASSYGTVVSSDTQYF. CDR3 nucleotide sequence: TGTGCCAGCAGTTACGGGACAGTAGTATCTTCGGATACGCAGTATTTT.

The V call is TRBV18, the J call TRBJ1-2; 8 bases align to TRBD1. CDR3 length: 15 residues. V shed 3 bases and J 0 bases; nucleotides not matched to a gene: 3. Germline V gene data show CDR1 as KGHSH and CDR2 as LQKENI. CDR3 amino acids: CASSPPGQANYGYTF. The CDR3 DNA sequence: TGTGCCAGCTCACCTCCGGGACAGGCTAACTATGGCTACACCTTC.

This sequence joins TRBV28 and TRBJ1-2; 10 positions agree with TRBD1. The J segment lost 7 bases and the V segment lost 5 bases, leaving 4 bases of the junction unmatched. Germline values: CDR1 MDHEN, CDR2 SYDVKM. The length of the CDR3 is 13 residues. CDR3 coding DNA: TGTGCCAGCAGTGGACAGGGGGAGATTGGCTACACCTTC. Its protein is CASSGQGEIGYTF.

This chain uses TRBV4-3 with TRBJ2-1; 11 nucleotides line up with TRBD2. CDR1 and CDR2 from the germline V gene are LGHNA and YSLEER. This CDR3 region has 18 residues. V gave up 1 base and J gave up 7 bases; unmatched junction bases: 12. The CDR3 DNA follows: TGCGCCAGCAGCCAAGGATACGCACTAGCGGGAGCACCTAATGAGCAGTTCTTC. Translated: CASSQGYALAGAPNEQFF.

This chain uses TRBV6-4 with TRBJ2-2, with 10 bases that match TRBD2. The V gene end was trimmed by 3 bases and the J gene end by 4 bases; junction bases not matched to a gene: 5. The CDR3 spans 16 residues. Germline CDR1 reads MRHNA; CDR2 reads SNTAGT. The CDR3 DNA reads as TGTGCCAGCAGTGAAAACCAGCGGGGGGGCACCGGGGAGCTGTTTTTT. This sequence encodes CASSENQRGGTGELFF.

The rearrangement joins TRBV7-9 to TRBJ2-1; 8 nucleotides match TRBD2. Germline CDR1 SEHNR, CDR2 FQNEAQ (reference sequence). The junction had 4 bases not matched to a gene; V was cut back by 1 base and J by 14 bases. The CDR3 consists of 12 residues. The CDR3: CASSLEREKEFF. In DNA form, the CDR3 reads TGTGCCAGCAGCTTAGAGCGGGAGAAGGAGTTCTTC.

The rearrangement joins TRBV5-5 to TRBJ2-5; D not certain. This CDR3 comprises 14 residues. The germline V gene encodes CDR1 SGHKS and CDR2 YYEKEE (reference sequence). V was cut by 4 bases and J by 5 bases, with 15 bases left in between. CDR3 nucleotides: TGTGCCAGCAGCATCTCAGGTCCTACGGAGACCCAGTACTTC. As protein: CASSISGPTETQYF.

V is TRBV30 and J is TRBJ2-7; D remains unclear. The CDR3 totals 14 residues. V was trimmed by 3 bases and J by 0 bases, leaving 12 bases between them. The germline V gene encodes CDR1 GTSNPN and CDR2 SVGIG (reference sequence). For the CDR3, the DNA is TGTGCCTGGAGAAGAGCATACAGCTCCTACGAGCAGTACTTC. Its protein is CAWRRAYSSYEQYF.

The gene calls are TRBV28 and TRBJ2-1; 13 positions match TRBD2. The CDR3 sequence is 14 residues long. Germline assignment: CDR1 MDHEN and CDR2 SYDVKM. J was trimmed by 6 bases and V by 6 bases; bases with no gene match: 2. CDR3 coding DNA: TGTGCCAGCAGGGGACTAGCGGGATTCAATGAGCAGTTCTTC. This gives the protein CASRGLAGFNEQFF.

V is TRBV5-1 and J is TRBJ2-3; the D gene is possibly TRBD1 (6 bases). The CDR3 length is 15 residues. Between the trimmed V and J ends, which lost 0 bases and 2 bases, there was a span of 10 bases. Per germline, CDR1 SGHRS and CDR2 YFSETQ. This CDR3 reads CASSLGTVNTDTQYF. In DNA, the CDR3 is TGCGCCAGCAGCTTGGGGACAGTGAACACAGATACGCAGTATTTT.

V is TRBV7-2 and J is TRBJ1-1; 8 bases fit TRBD1. Germline loops: CDR1 SGHTA, CDR2 FQGNSA. The junction had 6 bases not matched to a gene; V was cut back by 5 bases and J by 1 base. There are 15 residues in the CDR3. The CDR3 nucleotides read TGTGCCAGCAGCCGTGACAGGGGCCGGAACACTGAAGCTTTCTTT. Encoded protein: CASSRDRGRNTEAFF.

CDR3 amino acids: CASSTLLAGEAKNIQYF. CDR3 DNA: TGTGCCAGCAGCACGCTACTAGCGGGAGAGGCCAAAAACATTCAGTACTTC. J is TRBJ2-4 and V is TRBV28, with 11 nucleotides matching TRBD2. Germline CDR1 MDHEN, CDR2 SYDVKM. J was trimmed by 1 base and V by 6 bases; bases with no gene match: 8. CDR3 length: 17 residues.

The DNA of the CDR3 is TGTGCCAGCAGCGCCTTCGGGAGCACAGATACGCAGTATTTT. This gives the protein CASSAFGSTDTQYF. The V and J genes are TRBV7-2 and TRBJ2-3; D remains ambiguous. V gave up 5 bases and J gave up 0 bases, with 9 bases separating them. Germline CDR1 reads SGHTA; CDR2 reads FQGNSA. The CDR3 is 14 amino acids.

This chain links TRBV2 with TRBJ2-7; TRBD1 agrees at 7 bases. From germline, CDR1 is SNHLY and CDR2 FYNNEI. With 4 bases clipped from V and 7 bases from J, the junction kept 10 bases outside the gene matches. The CDR3 totals 14 residues. The CDR3 nucleotides are TGTGCCAGCAGTGTAGGGGTGGCAGGGGGAGAGCAGTACTTC. It encodes CASSVGVAGGEQYF.

This CDR3 is CASSLGLAGVTDTQYF. As DNA, the CDR3 is TGTGCCAGCAGCTTAGGACTAGCGGGAGTGACAGATACGCAGTATTTT. The rearrangement uses TRBV11-3 and TRBJ2-3; 12 nucleotides agree with TRBD2. Germline V CDR1 and CDR2: SGHNT, YENEEA. CDR3 length: 16 residues. The J segment lost 3 bases and the V segment lost 1 base, leaving 2 bases of the junction unmatched.

The chain couples TRBV7-9 to TRBJ2-3; D gene uncertain. From germline, CDR1 is SEHNR and CDR2 FQNEAQ (reference sequence). V was shortened by 5 bases and J by 3 bases, with 9 bases between the two germline ends. The CDR3 sequence is 13 residues long. The CDR3 DNA follows: TGTGCCAGCAGCCCGCGAAAGACAGATACGCAGTATTTT. This encodes CASSPRKTDTQYF.

The count of this clone is one. The genes are TRBV28 and TRBJ2-3, with D perhaps matching TRBD2 (5 bases). Trimming removed 6 bases at V and 2 bases at J, with 15 bases between. The germline V gene encodes CDR1 MDHEN and CDR2 SYDVKM. This CDR3 region has 15 residues. CDR3 bases: TGTGCCAGCAGCTACGGACTTACTGTCACAGATACGCAGTATTTT. This codes for CASSYGLTVTDTQYF. Full variable domain (rest looked up from reference TRBV28 and TRBJ2-3): DVKVTQSSRYLVKRTGEKVFLECVQDMDHENMFWYRQDPGLGLRLIYFSYDVKMKEKGDIPEGYSVSREKKERFSLILESASTNQTSMYLCASSYGLTVTDTQYFGPGTRLTVL.

V usage is TRBV4-1 and J usage is TRBJ2-2, with unresolved D. The V end lost 1 base, the J end lost 1 base, and 10 bases lay between the germline ends. The CDR3 extends over 16 amino acids. The germline V gene has CDR1 MGHRA and CDR2 YSYEKL. The CDR3 reads CASSQVPSVNTGELFF. The CDR3 DNA reads as TGCGCCAGCAGCCAAGTCCCCAGCGTGAACACCGGGGAGCTGTTTTTT.

V gene TRBV6-5 combines with J gene TRBJ1-5; 7 bases match TRBD1. V shed 0 bases, J shed 5 bases, and the junction held 7 bases outside the gene matches. The germline V gene has CDR1 MNHEY and CDR2 SVGAGI. There are 16 residues in the CDR3. In nucleotides, the CDR3 is TGTGCCAGCAGTTACTCGGCAGGGGGTTTCGATCAGCCCCAGCATTTT. This codes for CASSYSAGGFDQPQHF.

The chain employs TRBV12-5 and TRBJ1-2; D possibly corresponds to TRBD1 (5 bases). CDR1 and CDR2 from the germline V gene are LGHNT and FRNRAP. The CDR3 contains 13 residues. Between the trimmed V and J ends, which lost 5 bases and 7 bases, there was a span of 14 bases. The CDR3 coding sequence is TGTGCTAGTGGTAGAGGATTCAGGGCTGGCTACACCTTC. This sequence encodes CASGRGFRAGYTF.

The chain recombines TRBV7-2 with TRBJ2-7; D not certain. This CDR3 is 14 amino acids long. The V gene's germline CDR1 is SGHTA and CDR2 FQGNSA. Trimming left V 5 bases short and J 7 bases short, with 18 bases between. The DNA for the CDR3 is TGTGCCAGCAGCGCCAGTGTGAATAAGCGAGAGCAGTACTTC. Translation: CASSASVNKREQYF. Full variable domain (missing parts from reference TRBV7-2 and TRBJ2-7): GAGVSQSPSNKVTEKGKDVELRCDPISGHTALYWYRQSLGQGLEFLIYFQGNSAPDKSGLPSDRFSAERTGGSVSTLTIQRTQQEDSAVYLCASSASVNKREQYFGPGTRLTVT.

This chain connects TRBV4-1 to TRBJ2-5; TRBD1 aligns across 8 bases. Germline V gene lookup returns CDR1 MGHRA and CDR2 YSYEKL. V shed 0 bases and J 2 bases; nucleotides not matched to a gene: 17. This CDR3 has 20 residues. The CDR3 DNA sequence: TGCGCCAGCAGCCAAGATTTTTTGATGACAGGGGAGCTGACACAAGAGACCCAGTACTTC. It codes for CASSQDFLMTGELTQETQYF.

The chain recombines TRBV15 with TRBJ2-4, with 15 bases lining up with TRBD2. Germline-derived CDR1 and CDR2 are LNHNV and YYDKDF (reference sequence). V gave up 7 bases and J gave up 6 bases; unmatched junction bases: 16. There are 19 residues in the CDR3. CDR3 loop: CATMPGLAGGGFIGNIQYF. The CDR3 region has the DNA TGTGCCACCATGCCGGGACTAGCGGGAGGCGGGTTTATAGGAAACATTCAGTACTTC. Full variable domain (missing parts from reference TRBV15 and TRBJ2-4): DAMVIQNPRYQVTQFGKPVTLSCSQTLNHNVMYWYQQKSSQAPKLLFHYYDKDFNNEADTPDNFQSRRPNTSFCFLDIRSPGLGDTAMYLCATMPGLAGGGFIGNIQYFGAGTRLSVL.

There are a few counts of this clone. This rearrangement joins TRBV7-9 to TRBJ2-7; 7 nucleotides line up with TRBD2. This CDR3 comprises 15 residues. Germline-derived CDR1 and CDR2 are SEHNR and FQNEAQ (reference sequence). J lost 5 bases, V lost 1 base, and 8 bases had no gene match. CDR3 nucleotide sequence: TGTGCCAGCAGCTTAGGAGGGCGGGAGCGGCACGAGCAGTACTTC. Amino acid sequence: CASSLGGRERHEQYF. Full variable domain (rest looked up from reference TRBV7-9 and TRBJ2-7): DTGVSQNPRHKITKRGQNVTFRCDPISEHNRLYWYRQTLGQGPEFLTYFQNEAQLEKSRLLSDRFSAERPKGSFSTLEIQRTEQGDSAMYLCASSLGGRERHEQYFGPGTRLTVT.